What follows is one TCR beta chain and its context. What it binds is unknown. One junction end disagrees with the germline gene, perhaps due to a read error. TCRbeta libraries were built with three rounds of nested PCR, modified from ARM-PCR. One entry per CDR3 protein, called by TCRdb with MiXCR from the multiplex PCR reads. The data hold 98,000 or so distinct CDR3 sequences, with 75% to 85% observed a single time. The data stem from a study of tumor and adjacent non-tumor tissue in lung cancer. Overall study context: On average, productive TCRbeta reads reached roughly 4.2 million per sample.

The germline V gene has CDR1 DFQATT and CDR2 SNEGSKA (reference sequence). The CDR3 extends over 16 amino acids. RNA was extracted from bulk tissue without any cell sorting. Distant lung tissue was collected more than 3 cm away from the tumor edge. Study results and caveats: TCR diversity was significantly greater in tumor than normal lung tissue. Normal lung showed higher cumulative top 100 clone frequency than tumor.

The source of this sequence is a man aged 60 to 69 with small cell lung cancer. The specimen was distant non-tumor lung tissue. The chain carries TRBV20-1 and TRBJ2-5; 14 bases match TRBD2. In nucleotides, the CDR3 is TGCAATGCTGAAAGCGGGACTAGCGGGGGCCAAGAGACCCAGTACTTC. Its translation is CNAESGTSGGQETQYF.